This TCR beta chain emerged from a study of OX40 agonist ivuxolimab in advanced cancers. Study summary: Prior anti-PD-1, anti-PD-L1 or anti-CTLA-4 therapy did not bar entry, and 30% to 40% had some. General study points: Also present in some nonresponders was a low level of normalized T-cell clonal expansion. Expanded clones were, on average, more numerous in CD8+ T cells than in CD4+.

CDR3 length: 13 amino acids. Germline loops: CDR1 SGDLS, CDR2 YYNGEE. The germline V and J ends were trimmed by 0 bases and 1 base, with 4 bases remaining between them. Clones were read by immunoSEQ multiplex PCR, and TCRdb kept only the in-frame ones, dropping some. The data show tens of thousands of clones, about 80% seen once. This clone was detected once. The antigen remains undetermined. Source: CD4+ or CD8+ T cells sorted from blood, taken in a trial of the OX40 agonist ivuxolimab. The receptor was isolated from an adult with an advanced solid tumor such as melanoma, head and neck, liver or kidney cancer. V is TRBV9 and J is TRBJ1-1; D ambiguous. The CDR3 loop is CASSVDRNTEAFF. CDR3 DNA sequence: TGTGCCAGCAGCGTAGACCGGAACACTGAAGCTTTCTTT.